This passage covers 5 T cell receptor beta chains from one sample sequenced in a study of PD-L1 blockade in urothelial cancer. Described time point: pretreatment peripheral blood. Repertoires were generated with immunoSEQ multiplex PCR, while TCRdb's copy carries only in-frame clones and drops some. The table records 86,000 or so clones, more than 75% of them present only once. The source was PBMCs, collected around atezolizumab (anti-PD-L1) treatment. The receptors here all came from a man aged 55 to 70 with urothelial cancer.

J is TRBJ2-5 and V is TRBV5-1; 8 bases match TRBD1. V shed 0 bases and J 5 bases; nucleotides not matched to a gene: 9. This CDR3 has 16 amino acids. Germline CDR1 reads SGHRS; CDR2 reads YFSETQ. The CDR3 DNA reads TGCGCCAGCAGCTTGGGCGCAGGGGGCGTGGAGGAGACCCAGTACTTC. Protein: CASSLGAGGVEETQYF.

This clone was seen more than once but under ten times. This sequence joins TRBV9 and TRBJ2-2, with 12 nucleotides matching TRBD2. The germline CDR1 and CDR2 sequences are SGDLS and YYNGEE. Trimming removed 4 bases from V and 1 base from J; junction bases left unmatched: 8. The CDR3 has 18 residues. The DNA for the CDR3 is TGTGCCAGCAGCTCACGGACTAGCGGGGAGAGGAACACCGGGGAGCTGTTTTTT. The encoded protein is CASSSRTSGERNTGELFF.

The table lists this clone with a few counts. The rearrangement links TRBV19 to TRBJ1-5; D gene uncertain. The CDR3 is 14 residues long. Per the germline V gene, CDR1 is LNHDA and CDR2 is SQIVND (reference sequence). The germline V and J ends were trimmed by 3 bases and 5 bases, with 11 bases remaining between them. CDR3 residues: CASSILGFDQPQHF. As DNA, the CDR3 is TGTGCCAGTAGTATTCTAGGATTCGATCAGCCCCAGCATTTT. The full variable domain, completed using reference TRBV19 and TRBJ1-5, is DGGITQSPKYLFRKEGQNVTLSCEQNLNHDAMYWYRQDPGQGLRLIYYSQIVNDFQKGDIAEGYSVSREKKESFPLTVTSAQKNPTAFYLCASSILGFDQPQHFGDGTRLSIL.

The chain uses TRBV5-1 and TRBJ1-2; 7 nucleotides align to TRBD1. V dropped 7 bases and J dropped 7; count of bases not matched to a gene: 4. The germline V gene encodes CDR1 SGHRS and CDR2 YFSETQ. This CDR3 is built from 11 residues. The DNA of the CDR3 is TGCGCCAGCGGAGACAGGGTTGGCTACACCTTC. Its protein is CASGDRVGYTF.

This CDR3 is CASSLDSSYEQYF. CDR3 in DNA: TGTGCCAGCAGCTTAGACTCCTCCTACGAGCAGTACTTC. This chain connects TRBV11-3 to TRBJ2-7; D is unclear. V shed 0 bases and J shed 0 bases, with 3 bases lying between them. Germline CDR1 is SGHNT and CDR2 is YENEEA. The CDR3 sequence is 13 residues long. Complete variable domain (other parts from reference TRBV11-3 and TRBJ2-7): EAGVVQSPRYKIIEKKQPVAFWCNPISGHNTLYWYLQNLGQGPELLIRYENEEAVDDSQLPKDRFSAERLKGVDSTLKIQPAELGDSAVYLCASSLDSSYEQYFGPGTRLTVT.